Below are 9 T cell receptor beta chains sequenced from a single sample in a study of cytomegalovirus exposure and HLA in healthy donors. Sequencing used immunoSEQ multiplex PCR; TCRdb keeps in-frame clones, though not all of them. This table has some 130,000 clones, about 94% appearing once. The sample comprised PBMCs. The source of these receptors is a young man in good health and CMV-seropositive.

Written as DNA, the CDR3 is TGTGCCAGCAGTGACGAAAACAACAATGAGCAGTTCTTC. Translation gives CASSDENNNEQFF. The genes are TRBV6-1 and TRBJ2-1, with D unclear. Trimming left V 3 bases short and J 5 bases short, with 8 bases between. The length of the CDR3 is 13 residues. Germline CDR1 and CDR2: MNHNS and SASEGT.

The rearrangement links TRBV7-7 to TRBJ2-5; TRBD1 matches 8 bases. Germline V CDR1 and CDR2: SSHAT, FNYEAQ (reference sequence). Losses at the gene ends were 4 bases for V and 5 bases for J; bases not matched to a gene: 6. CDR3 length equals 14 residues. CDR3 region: CASSSTGAGETQYF. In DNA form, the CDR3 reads TGTGCCAGCAGCTCGACAGGGGCCGGCGAGACCCAGTACTTC. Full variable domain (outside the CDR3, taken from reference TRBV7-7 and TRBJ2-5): GAGVSQSPRYKVTKRGQDVTLRCDPISSHATLYWYQQALGQGPEFLTYFNYEAQPDKSGLPSDRFSAERPEGSISTLTIQRTEQRDSAMYRCASSSTGAGETQYFGPGTRLLVL.

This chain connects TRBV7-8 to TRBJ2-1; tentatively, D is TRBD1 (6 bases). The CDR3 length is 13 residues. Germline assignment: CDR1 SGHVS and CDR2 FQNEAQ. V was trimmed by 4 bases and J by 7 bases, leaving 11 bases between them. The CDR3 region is CASSSDRGNEQFF. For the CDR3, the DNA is TGTGCCAGCAGCTCGGATAGGGGGAATGAGCAGTTCTTC. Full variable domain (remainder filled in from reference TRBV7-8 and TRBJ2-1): GAGVSQSPRYKVAKRGQDVALRCDPISGHVSLFWYQQALGQGPEFLTYFQNEAQLDKSGLPSDRFFAERPEGSVSTLKIQRTQQEDSAVYLCASSSDRGNEQFFGPGTRLTVL.

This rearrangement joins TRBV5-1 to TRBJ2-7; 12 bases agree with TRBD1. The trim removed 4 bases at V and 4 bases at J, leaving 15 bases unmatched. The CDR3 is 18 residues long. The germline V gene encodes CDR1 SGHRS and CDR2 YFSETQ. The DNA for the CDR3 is TGCGCCAGCAGCCTTACCGCAGTGGGGACAGGGGGCCAATACGAGCAGTACTTC. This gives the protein CASSLTAVGTGGQYEQYF.

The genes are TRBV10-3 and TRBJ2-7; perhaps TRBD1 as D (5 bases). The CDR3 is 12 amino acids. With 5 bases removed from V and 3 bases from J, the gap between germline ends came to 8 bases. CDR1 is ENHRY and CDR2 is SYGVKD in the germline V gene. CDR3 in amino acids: CAISRTLYEQYF. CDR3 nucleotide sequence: TGTGCCATCAGTAGGACACTCTACGAGCAGTACTTC.

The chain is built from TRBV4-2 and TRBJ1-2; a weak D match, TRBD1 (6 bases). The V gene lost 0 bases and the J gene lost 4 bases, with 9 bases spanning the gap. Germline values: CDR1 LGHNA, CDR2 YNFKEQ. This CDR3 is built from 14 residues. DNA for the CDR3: TGTGCCAGCAGCCAAGATAGGGGGAGCTATGGCTACACCTTC. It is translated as CASSQDRGSYGYTF.

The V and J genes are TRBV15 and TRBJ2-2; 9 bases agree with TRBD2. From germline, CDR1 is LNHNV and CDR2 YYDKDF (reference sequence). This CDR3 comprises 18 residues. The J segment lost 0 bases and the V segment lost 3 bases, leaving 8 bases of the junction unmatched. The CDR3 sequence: CATSRDGLAGTNTGELFF. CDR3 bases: TGTGCCACCAGCAGGGACGGCCTAGCGGGGACGAACACCGGGGAGCTGTTTTTT.

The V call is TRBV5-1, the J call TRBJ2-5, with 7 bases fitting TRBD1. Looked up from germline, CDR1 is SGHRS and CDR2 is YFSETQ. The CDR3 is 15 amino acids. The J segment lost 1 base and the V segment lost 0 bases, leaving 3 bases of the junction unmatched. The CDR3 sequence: CASSLAGQIQETQYF. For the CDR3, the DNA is TGCGCCAGCAGCTTGGCGGGACAGATCCAAGAGACCCAGTACTTC. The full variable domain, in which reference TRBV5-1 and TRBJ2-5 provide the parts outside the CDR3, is KAGVTQTPRYLIKTRGQQVTLSCSPISGHRSVSWYQQTPGQGLQFLFEYFSETQRNKGNFPGRFSGRQFSNSRSEMNVSTLELGDSALYLCASSLAGQIQETQYFGPGTRLLVL.

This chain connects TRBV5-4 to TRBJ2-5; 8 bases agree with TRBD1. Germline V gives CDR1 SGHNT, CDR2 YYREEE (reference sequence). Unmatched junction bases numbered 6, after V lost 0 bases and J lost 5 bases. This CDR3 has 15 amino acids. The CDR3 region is CASSLEATGVETQYF. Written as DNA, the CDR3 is TGTGCCAGCAGCTTGGAAGCGACAGGGGTTGAGACCCAGTACTTC.